This T cell receptor beta chain was observed in a study of T cell responses to AZD1222 COVID-19 vaccine. As regards this clone: Antigen unknown.

TCRdb's copy holds only in-frame clones and misses some; the assay was immunoSEQ multiplex PCR. The table shows about 73,000 clones, with 75% to 90% occurring only once. Findings and caveats of the study: Donors, mostly white British, included more females; clonal diversity was possibly underestimated. Two doses of AZD1222 preceded a rise in Spike-specific TCR breadth and depth.

The V and J ends lost 7 bases and 5 bases respectively, with 14 bases between them. The CDR3 totals 13 residues. Looked up from germline, CDR1 is MNHEY and CDR2 is SVGAGI. The sample was peripheral blood, taken 28 days after the second AZD1222 dose. This TCR derives from an adult who received the AZD1222 COVID-19 vaccine. The rearrangement links TRBV6-5 to TRBJ1-1; weak D call: TRBD1 (5 bases). This chain's CDR3 is CASIQGLGTEAFF. CDR3 nucleotides: TGTGCCAGCATCCAGGGCCTGGGGACTGAAGCTTTCTTT.